A selection of T cell receptor beta chains follows, all from one sample in a study of identifying expanded T cells in peripheral blood. Profiling relied on immunoSEQ multiplex PCR, and the TCRdb table lists in-frame clones only, not all of them. Of approximately 90,000 clones listed, around nine tenths are singletons. Source material: blood. These receptor sequences come from a person aged 18 to 75 in good health. CDR3s include the opening cysteine and the closing phenylalanine or tryptophan. Fields, in order: V gene, clone size, D gene, J gene, CDR3 DNA, CDR3 protein. The D gene is left open where the match is weak. Size is omitted from some rows. Given values are once, few, many or a class for expanded clones.

v_gene: TRBV6-5
abundance: .
d_gene: .
j_gene: TRBJ1-2
CDR3nt: TGTGCCAGCAGTTTCAACGGAGGCTACACCTTC
CDR3aa: CASSFNGGYTF

v_gene: TRBV6-4
abundance: .
d_gene: .
j_gene: TRBJ2-1
CDR3nt: TGTGCCAGCAGTGACTCCCAGGACTCCTTCAATGAGCAGTTCTTC
CDR3aa: CASSDSQDSFNEQFF

v_gene: TRBV7-9
abundance: few
d_gene: TRBD2
j_gene: TRBJ2-5
CDR3nt: TGTGCCAGCAGCTCACTAGCGGGGCAAGAGACCCAGTACTTC
CDR3aa: CASSSLAGQETQYF

v_gene: TRBV29-1
abundance: .
d_gene: .
j_gene: TRBJ1-1
CDR3nt: TGCAGCGTCGCGGACGGTATGAACACTGAAGCTTTCTTT
CDR3aa: CSVADGMNTEAFF

v_gene: TRBV21-1
abundance: .
d_gene: .
j_gene: TRBJ2-1
CDR3nt: TGTGCCAGCAGCAGCCAGACAGGGGATATCGATGAGCAGTTCTTC
CDR3aa: CASSSQTGDIDEQFF

v_gene: TRBV2
abundance: .
d_gene: .
j_gene: TRBJ2-4
CDR3nt: TGTGCCAGCAGTGAAATGTGGGGAACCAAAAACATTCAGTACTTC
CDR3aa: CASSEMWGTKNIQYF

v_gene: TRBV6-1
abundance: .
d_gene: TRBD1
j_gene: TRBJ1-6
CDR3nt: TGTGCCAGCAGCTCGGGACAGGTCAATTCACCCCTCCACTTT
CDR3aa: CASSSGQVNSPLHF

v_gene: TRBV7-2
abundance: .
d_gene: .
j_gene: TRBJ1-5
CDR3nt: TGTGCCAGCAGCTTAGGGCAGGGGAGCAATCAGCCCCAGCATTTT
CDR3aa: CASSLGQGSNQPQHF

v_gene: TRBV6-1
abundance: .
d_gene: .
j_gene: TRBJ2-5
CDR3nt: TGTGCCAGCAGTTTTCCTAGCGAAGGAGAGACCCAGTACTTC
CDR3aa: CASSFPSEGETQYF

v_gene: TRBV5-1
abundance: .
d_gene: TRBD2
j_gene: TRBJ2-3
CDR3nt: TGCGCCAGCAGCACCGGGACTAGCGGGGGTAGCACAGATACGCAGTATTTT
CDR3aa: CASSTGTSGGSTDTQYF

v_gene: TRBV19
abundance: .
d_gene: .
j_gene: TRBJ2-5
CDR3nt: TGTGCCAGTAGCAGTGGGCCCGGAGAGACCCAGTACTTC
CDR3aa: CASSSGPGETQYF

v_gene: TRBV14
abundance: .
d_gene: .
j_gene: TRBJ1-2
CDR3nt: TGTGCCAGCAGCCAAGATCGCGGTTCTTATGGCTACACCTTC
CDR3aa: CASSQDRGSYGYTF

v_gene: TRBV5-1
abundance: .
d_gene: TRBD2
j_gene: TRBJ2-1
CDR3nt: TGCGCCAGCAGCTTGGCGGGACTAGCGGGCTACAATGAGCAGTTCTTC
CDR3aa: CASSLAGLAGYNEQFF

v_gene: TRBV5-6
abundance: .
d_gene: TRBD1
j_gene: TRBJ2-7
CDR3nt: TGTGCCAGCAGCTTTAGAGGGACAGGTTACTACGAGCAGTACTTC
CDR3aa: CASSFRGTGYYEQYF

v_gene: TRBV28
abundance: once
d_gene: TRBD1
j_gene: TRBJ1-2
CDR3nt: TGTGCCAGCAGTCCGGGGGACAGCCCTTTCTATGGCTACACCTTC
CDR3aa: CASSPGDSPFYGYTF

v_gene: TRBV5-1
abundance: .
d_gene: TRBD1
j_gene: TRBJ2-7
CDR3nt: TGCGCCAGCAGCCCCGGACAGGGGGGCTACGAGCAGTACTTC
CDR3aa: CASSPGQGGYEQYF

v_gene: TRBV9
abundance: .
d_gene: .
j_gene: TRBJ1-2
CDR3nt: TGTGCCAGCAGCGTAGAAGGCAACTATGGCTACACCTTC
CDR3aa: CASSVEGNYGYTF

v_gene: TRBV5-4
abundance: few
d_gene: .
j_gene: TRBJ2-2
CDR3nt: TGTGCCAGCAGCTTGACGGTCACCGGGGAGCTGTTTTTT
CDR3aa: CASSLTVTGELFF

v_gene: TRBV5-4
abundance: .
d_gene: .
j_gene: TRBJ1-1
CDR3nt: TGTGCCAGCAGCTCTGCAGGGAGCACTGAAGCTTTCTTT
CDR3aa: CASSSAGSTEAFF

v_gene: TRBV2
abundance: .
d_gene: TRBD2
j_gene: TRBJ2-1
CDR3nt: TGTGCCAGTACTGGGAGACTAGCGGGACAGAAGGGTGAGCAGTTCTTC
CDR3aa: CASTGRLAGQKGEQFF

v_gene: TRBV4-1
abundance: .
d_gene: TRBD2
j_gene: TRBJ2-2
CDR3nt: TGCGCCAGCAGCCAAGAATGGCCTAGCGGGGGAAACGGGGAGCTGTTTTTT
CDR3aa: CASSQEWPSGGNGELFF

v_gene: TRBV7-3
abundance: .
d_gene: .
j_gene: TRBJ1-1
CDR3nt: TGTGCCAGCAGCTTAATCAGCCTCGCGGGGCGCGGGAACACTGAAGCTTTCTTT
CDR3aa: CASSLISLAGRGNTEAFF